These 17 T cell receptor beta chains share one sample of origin, sequenced in a study of shared clonotypes between healthy human individuals. Data came from immunoSEQ multiplex PCR; TCRdb stores just in-frame clones and leaves some out. The sample yields 2.3 million or so clones, 85% to 95% seen once. The sequencing input was naive CD4+ T cells from PBMCs. The subset denotes: CD45RA+ positively selected. These receptors all stem from a man between 18 and 29 years old in good health. Some clones in this sample may be carry-over from other donors' samples.

In regard to this clone: The same CDR3 arises from other DNA sequences in this sample as well. V and J are TRBV7-9 and TRBJ2-7; D may be TRBD1 or TRBD2 (5 bases each). Per the germline V gene, CDR1 is SEHNR and CDR2 is FQNEAQ (reference sequence). V gave up 3 bases and J gave up 2 bases, with 8 bases separating them. CDR3 length: 13 amino acids. The CDR3 DNA is TGTGCCAGCAGCTTGAGGGGCACCTACGAGCAGTACTTC. Its translation: CASSLRGTYEQYF.

The chain recombines TRBV7-9 with TRBJ2-7; unclear D gene. The V end was cut by 0 bases, the J end by 1 base, with 7 bases between. CDR1 is SEHNR and CDR2 is FQNEAQ in the germline V gene (reference sequence). The CDR3 has 14 residues. The CDR3 region is CASSLAAASYEQYF. The CDR3 nucleotides read TGTGCCAGCAGCTTAGCGGCGGCATCCTACGAGCAGTACTTC.

The genes are TRBV28 and TRBJ2-1; TRBD2 matches 11 bases. V lost 6 bases and J lost 2; bases outside the gene matches: 24. The CDR3 is made up of 22 amino acids. The germline gives CDR1 MDHEN, CDR2 SYDVKM. Here the CDR3 reads CASSFPPAEGGSSGRPYNEQFF. The CDR3 bases are TGTGCCAGCAGCTTCCCCCCCGCGGAGGGAGGGTCTAGCGGGAGGCCCTACAATGAGCAGTTCTTC.

V usage is TRBV19 and J usage is TRBJ2-4; TRBD2 matches at 7 bases. The CDR3 has 15 residues. Germline CDR1 and CDR2: LNHDA and SQIVND (reference sequence). V lost 7 bases, J lost 9 bases, and 15 bases stayed unmatched. The CDR3 nucleotides read TGTGCCAGTACCCAGGCCGGGGGGAGAGAAGGCATTCAGTACTTC. Translating it yields CASTQAGGREGIQYF.

This rearrangement joins TRBV7-3 to TRBJ1-4, with no clear D. V was shortened by 4 bases and J by 4 bases, with 10 bases between the two germline ends. This CDR3 has 14 amino acids. The V gene's germline CDR1 is SGHTA and CDR2 FQGTGA. CDR3 nucleotides: TGTGCCAGCAGCTCTACACCGTTTAATGAAAAACTGTTTTTT. It encodes CASSSTPFNEKLFF. The variable domain in full, with the rest retrieved from reference TRBV7-3 and TRBJ1-4, is GAGVSQTPSNKVTEKGKYVELRCDPISGHTALYWYRQSLGQGPEFLIYFQGTGAADDSGLPNDRFFAVRPEGSVSTLKIQRTERGDSAVYLCASSSTPFNEKLFFGSGTQLSVL.

This chain joins TRBV11-2 and TRBJ2-1, with TRBD1 matching 9 bases. The CDR3 length is 15 residues. Germline V lookup: CDR1 SGHAT, CDR2 FQNNGV. Trimming removed 0 bases from V and 5 bases from J; junction bases left unmatched: 2. The CDR3 DNA is TGTGCCAGCAGCTTAGACCGGACAGGGGACAATGAGCAGTTCTTC. This translates into CASSLDRTGDNEQFF.

The chain combines TRBV28 with TRBJ1-2; D not certain. This CDR3 spans 13 amino acids. CDR1 is MDHEN, CDR2 SYDVKM, per germline. V lost 6 bases and J lost 4, with 12 bases in between. This chain's CDR3 is CASSPAGGYGYTF. CDR3 in DNA: TGTGCCAGCAGCCCAGCGGGAGGCTATGGCTACACCTTC.

CDR3 sequence reads: CASSTGLAGDGTDTQYF. The CDR3 DNA follows: TGTGCCAGCAGCACGGGACTAGCGGGAGACGGCACAGATACGCAGTATTTT. The chain carries TRBV7-9 and TRBJ2-3; 14 bases are shared with TRBD2. The germline V gene encodes CDR1 SEHNR and CDR2 FQNEAQ (reference sequence). The CDR3 extends over 17 amino acids. The V segment lost 5 bases and the J segment 1 base; nucleotides outside the gene matches: 5. The complete variable domain, with remaining parts taken from reference TRBV7-9 and TRBJ2-3, reads DTGVSQNPRHKITKRGQNVTFRCDPISEHNRLYWYRQTLGQGPEFLTYFQNEAQLEKSRLLSDRFSAERPKGSFSTLEIQRTEQGDSAMYLCASSTGLAGDGTDTQYFGPGTRLTVL.

The chain combines TRBV5-4 with TRBJ2-1; 12 bases line up with TRBD2. Germline assignment: CDR1 SGHNT and CDR2 YYREEE (reference sequence). After removal of 4 bases from V and 5 bases from J, the junction contained 4 bases not matched to a gene. CDR3 length: 15 residues. CDR3 coding DNA: TGTGCCAGCAGCGGTGGACTAGCGGGAAACAATGAGCAGTTCTTC. Translating it yields CASSGGLAGNNEQFF.

The chain recombines TRBV2 with TRBJ1-2; TRBD1 agrees at 8 bases. J lost 8 bases, V lost 8 bases, and 10 bases had no gene match. The CDR3 has 13 residues. Per germline, CDR1 SNHLY and CDR2 FYNNEI. CDR3 nucleotide sequence: TGTGCCAGCTCCAGGCAGGGGGCGAGGGGCTACACCTTC. This sequence encodes CASSRQGARGYTF.

This clone was recorded a few times. J is TRBJ1-2 and V is TRBV28, with no clear D. This CDR3 has 10 amino acids. With 8 bases removed from V and 6 bases from J, the gap between germline ends came to 7 bases. Looked up from germline, CDR1 is MDHEN and CDR2 is SYDVKM. The CDR3 reads CASASHGYTF. The CDR3 nucleotides read TGTGCCAGCGCCTCTCATGGCTACACCTTC.

The chain recombines TRBV5-6 with TRBJ2-7, with 7 bases fitting TRBD1. The CDR3 covers 15 residues. V lost 0 bases and J lost 3; bases outside the gene matches: 6. Germline assignment: CDR1 SGHDT and CDR2 YYEEEE. In DNA, the CDR3 is TGTGCCAGCAGCTTGGGCAAGGGGGCAATCTACGAGCAGTACTTC. The encoded protein is CASSLGKGAIYEQYF.

The chain uses TRBV5-1 and TRBJ2-5, with D possibly matching TRBD2 (5 bases). Between the trimmed V and J ends, which lost 0 bases and 5 bases, there was a span of 14 bases. The CDR3 sequence is 15 residues long. The germline gives CDR1 SGHRS, CDR2 YFSETQ. CDR3 residues: CASSLAGVPPETQYF. DNA for the CDR3: TGCGCCAGCAGCTTGGCCGGGGTGCCTCCCGAGACCCAGTACTTC.

The chain employs TRBV2 and TRBJ1-5; D is ambiguous. The CDR3 extends over 15 amino acids. V lost 3 bases to trimming and J lost 2 bases, with 11 bases between them. CDR1 and CDR2 from the germline V gene are SNHLY and FYNNEI. The CDR3: CASSERQNRNQPQHF. CDR3 DNA: TGTGCCAGCAGTGAGCGGCAGAACCGCAATCAGCCCCAGCATTTT.

This chain links TRBV28 with TRBJ1-5; D is undetermined. Germline V CDR1 and CDR2: MDHEN, SYDVKM. Trimming left V 3 bases short and J 7 bases short, with 10 bases between. This CDR3 has 13 residues. The DNA of the CDR3 is TGTGCCAGCAGTTTGGCAGGTAGGCAGCCCCAGCATTTT. Translating gives CASSLAGRQPQHF.

With respect to this clone: Other DNA sequences from this sample encode an identical CDR3 as well. The chain uses TRBV6-5 and TRBJ2-7; possible D gene TRBD1, 6 bases. The germline V and J ends were trimmed by 5 bases and 1 base, with 9 bases remaining between them. Germline V lookup: CDR1 MNHEY, CDR2 SVGAGI. The CDR3 consists of 13 residues. The CDR3 spells CASSRTGSYEQYF. DNA for the CDR3: TGTGCCAGCAGTAGAACAGGGTCCTACGAGCAGTACTTC.

The chain links TRBV28 to TRBJ2-7, with D uncertain. The germline gives CDR1 MDHEN, CDR2 SYDVKM. Between the trimmed V and J ends, which lost 5 bases and 3 bases, there was a span of 14 bases. This CDR3 comprises 14 residues. CDR3 in amino acids: CASSPPGLVYEQYF. The CDR3 nucleotides read TGTGCCAGCAGTCCTCCCGGCTTAGTCTACGAGCAGTACTTC.